This TCR beta chain was recovered during a study of cytomegalovirus exposure and HLA in healthy donors. General study findings and limits: In an earlier analysis, in 587 donors, most V segments appeared productive either ~87% or ~30% of the time.

With V trimmed by 4 bases and J by 2 bases, 5 bases remained unmatched. This CDR3 region has 15 residues. Germline lookup yields CDR1 SGHTA and CDR2 FQGNSA. Concerning this clone itself: As yet, its antigen is unknown.

The PCR had 60 Vbeta and 13 Jbeta primers. Profiling relied on immunoSEQ multiplex PCR, and the TCRdb table lists in-frame clones only, not all of them. Of some 180,000 clones listed, 81% are singletons. Sample: PBMCs. This chain joins TRBV7-2 and TRBJ1-5; 7 nucleotides align to TRBD1. The receptor was isolated from a man between 35 and 55 years old in good health and CMV-seropositive. The CDR3 nucleotides are TGTGCCAGCAGCTCTGCAACAGGGGGCAATCAGCCCCAGCATTTT. This translates into CASSSATGGNQPQHF.